This TCR beta chain was recovered during a study of identifying expanded T cells in peripheral blood. Findings and limits, study-wide: Over two and four weeks, about 17 and 20 clones changed, versus roughly 1.2 between replicates.

From germline, CDR1 is KGHSH and CDR2 LQKENI. V shed 4 bases, J shed 1 base, and the junction held 9 bases outside the gene matches. This CDR3 has 16 amino acids. Generated by immunoSEQ multiplex PCR, the TCRdb table keeps only in-frame clones and is missing some. The table records approximately 58,000 clones, roughly 89% of them present only once. No infections or other immune events were documented during collection. This clone occurred once. Its target is unknown. The sample taken for sequencing was blood. This chain joins TRBV18 and TRBJ1-1; 7 bases fit TRBD1. The sequence derives from a person aged 18 to 75 in good health. CDR3 DNA sequence: TGTGCCAGCTCACGCGCCCCAGGGGGATCGAACACTGAAGCTTTCTTT. The encoded protein is CASSRAPGGSNTEAFF.